This TCR beta chain is from a study of beta chain features in type 1 diabetes. Study results and limitations: cDNA-based sequencing might over-represent cells highly expressing TCR. Within each of all four CD4+ subsets, Type 1 diabetes patients had TCRB CDR3s that were moderately but significantly shorter. Relative to healthy donors, patients appeared to have naive, central memory and Treg TCRB repertoires that were more similar.

This clone has only a few counts. What it binds is not known. After removal of 6 bases from V and 3 bases from J, the junction contained 7 bases not matched to a gene. Germline loops: CDR1 SGHRS, CDR2 YFSETQ. The CDR3 length is 16 residues. The isolated RNA, all of it, was reverse transcribed, so expressed TCRB transcripts were what got sequenced. Generated by immunoSEQ multiplex PCR, the TCRdb table keeps only in-frame clones and is missing some. In the table there are about 410,000 clones, about 15% of which are singletons. V usage is TRBV5-1 and J usage is TRBJ2-6, with 9 bases that match TRBD1. The sample taken for sequencing was naive CD4+ T cells from blood. The sequence was obtained from a man younger than 45 in good health. The CDR3 DNA is TGCGCCAGCACGGACAGGGGCGGGCTTGGGGCCAACGTCCTGACTTTC. It specifies CASTDRGGLGANVLTF.